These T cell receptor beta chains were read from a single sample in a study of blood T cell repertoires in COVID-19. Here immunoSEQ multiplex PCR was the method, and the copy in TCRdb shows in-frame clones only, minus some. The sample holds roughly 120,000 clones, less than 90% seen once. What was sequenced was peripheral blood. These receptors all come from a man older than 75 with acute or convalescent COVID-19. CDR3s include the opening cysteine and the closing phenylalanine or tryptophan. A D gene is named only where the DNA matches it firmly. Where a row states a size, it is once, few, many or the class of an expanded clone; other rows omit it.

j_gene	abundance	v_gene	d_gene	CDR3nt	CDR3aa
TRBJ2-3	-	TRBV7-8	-	TGTGCCAGCAGCTTAGAAGGCGGGGCTAGCACAGATACGCAGTATTTT	CASSLEGGASTDTQYF
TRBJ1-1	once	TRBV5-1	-	TGCGCCAGCAGCGTACAGGGCCAGAACACTGAAGCTTTCTTT	CASSVQGQNTEAFF
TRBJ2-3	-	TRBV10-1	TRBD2	TGCGCCAGCAGTCCCTGGGGTAGCGGGAGTGAGGGGGTAAGCACAGATACGCAGTATTTT	CASSPWGSGSEGVSTDTQYF
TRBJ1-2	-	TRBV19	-	TGTGCCAGTAGTTCTTCACAGGGCAGTTCGGGTGGCTACACCTTC	CASSSSQGSSGGYTF
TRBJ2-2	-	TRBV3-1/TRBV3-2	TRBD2	TGTGCCAGCAGACTAGCGGGGGGCGACACCGGGGAGCTGTTTTTT	CASRLAGGDTGELFF
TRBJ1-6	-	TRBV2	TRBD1	TGTGCCAGCAGTGAAGCTGACAGGGTCGGGTCACCCCTCCACTTT	CASSEADRVGSPLHF
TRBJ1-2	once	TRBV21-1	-	TGTGCCAGCAGCACTCAGGACAGGGCCCTAGATGGCTACACCTTC	CASSTQDRALDGYTF
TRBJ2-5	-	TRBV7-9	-	TGTGCCAGCAGACCAAAAATTGGGCAGCCGATTCAAGAGACCCAGTACTTC	CASRPKIGQPIQETQYF
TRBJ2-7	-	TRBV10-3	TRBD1	TGTGCCATCAGTCCGACAGGGGGCTCCTACGAGCAGTACTTC	CAISPTGGSYEQYF
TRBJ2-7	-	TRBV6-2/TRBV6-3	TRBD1	TGTGCCAGCAGTCCAAACCGGGACAGGGGGCGCGGGTACGAGCAGTACTTC	CASSPNRDRGRGYEQYF
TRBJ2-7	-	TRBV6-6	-	TGTGCCAGCAGTTTATCGGGGTTCAACGAGCAGTACTTC	CASSLSGFNEQYF
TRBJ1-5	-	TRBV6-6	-	TGTGCCAGCAGGAGAGACGGGGGTATTAGCAATCAGCCCCAGCATTTT	CASRRDGGISNQPQHF
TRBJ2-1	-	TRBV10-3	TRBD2	TGTGCCATCAGTGGGACGGGGGGTCCCAATGAGCAGTTCTTC	CAISGTGGPNEQFF
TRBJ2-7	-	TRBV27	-	TGTGCCAGCCGGCGGACAATCGGCTACGAGCAGTACTTC	CASRRTIGYEQYF
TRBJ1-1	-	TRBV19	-	TGTGCCAGTACTAAAAGCCTAAACAGGGTTGGCCGGATGAACACTGAAGCTTTCTTT	CASTKSLNRVGRMNTEAFF
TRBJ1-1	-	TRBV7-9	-	TGTGCCAGCAGTCGGCAGGGCCAGTTTAAAGTTGAAGCTTTCTTT	CASSRQGQFKVEAFF
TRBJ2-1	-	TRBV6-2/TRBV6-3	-	TGTGCCAGCAGTTACCTGGCTAGCGAATACAATGAGCAGTTCTTC	CASSYLASEYNEQFF
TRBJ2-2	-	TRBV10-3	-	TGTGCCACAGCACGGGCCGGGGAGCTGTTTTTT	CATARAGELFF
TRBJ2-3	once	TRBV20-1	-	TGCAGTGCTAGTCTGCTAGCGCGCCCCCAAGATACGCAGTATTTT	CSASLLARPQDTQYF
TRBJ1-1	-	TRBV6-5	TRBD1	TGTGCCAGCAGTTTTACAGGGGAAGGCACTGAAGCTTTCTTT	CASSFTGEGTEAFF
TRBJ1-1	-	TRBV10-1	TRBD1	TGCGCCAGTTCGACAGGGGGCACTGAAGCTTTCTTT	CASSTGGTEAFF
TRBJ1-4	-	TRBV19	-	TGTGCCAGTAGTATAGGACTGGTTGGGGAAAAACTGTTTTTT	CASSIGLVGEKLFF
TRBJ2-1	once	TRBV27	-	TGTGCCAGCAGTACAGGCTACAATGAGCAGTTCTTC	CASSTGYNEQFF
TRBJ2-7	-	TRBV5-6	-	TGTGCCAGCAGCTTGGTTGGGGGGAACGAGCAGTACTTC	CASSLVGGNEQYF
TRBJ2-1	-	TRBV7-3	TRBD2	TGTGCCAGCAGCTCTTCCGGGACTAGTCACGGCAATGAGCAGTTCTTC	CASSSSGTSHGNEQFF
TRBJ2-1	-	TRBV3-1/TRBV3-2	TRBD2	TGTGCCAGCACCGGGACTAGCGGGGGGGCCCCCAATGAGCAGTTCTTC	CASTGTSGGAPNEQFF